The 11 T cell receptor beta chains presented below share a single source sample, sequenced in a study of blood T cell repertoires in COVID-19. Using immunoSEQ multiplex PCR, the repertoire was profiled, and TCRdb retains in-frame clones only, with some absent. This table holds nearly 350,000 clones, almost 90% found once. The sequenced material came from peripheral blood. The receptors shown here come from a woman in her sixties or seventies with COVID-19, enrolled during active disease.

The genes are TRBV24-1 and TRBJ1-3; TRBD1 agrees at 10 bases. The CDR3 has 15 residues. V lost 2 bases and J lost 4; bases outside the gene matches: 1. From germline, CDR1 is KGHDR and CDR2 SFDVKD. The DNA for the CDR3 is TGTGCCACCAGTGATTCGGGACAGGGGGGAAACACCATATATTTT. Protein product: CATSDSGQGGNTIYF.

This chain uses TRBV18 with TRBJ2-7, with TRBD2 matching 9 bases. The CDR3 extends over 18 amino acids. J gave up 0 bases and V 0 bases, and 9 bases lay outside the gene matches. CDR1 and CDR2 from the germline V gene are KGHSH and LQKENI. The CDR3 is CASSPPVSAGGVSYEQYF. The CDR3 nucleotides are TGTGCCAGCTCACCACCGGTCTCGGCGGGAGGGGTCTCCTACGAGCAGTACTTC.

V usage is TRBV30 and J usage is TRBJ1-3; D gene ambiguous. Germline assignment: CDR1 GTSNPN and CDR2 SVGIG (reference sequence). The CDR3 consists of 14 residues. V shed 2 bases and J shed 0 bases, with 8 bases lying between them. CDR3 amino acids: CAWSYDSSGNTIYF. The CDR3, as DNA: TGTGCCTGGAGTTACGATAGCTCTGGAAACACCATATATTTT.

The V gene is TRBV2, the J gene TRBJ1-5; D is perhaps TRBD1 (5 bases). This CDR3 has 14 amino acids. Germline values: CDR1 SNHLY, CDR2 FYNNEI. V was shortened by 3 bases and J by 1 base, with 7 bases between the two germline ends. CDR3 in DNA: TGTGCCAGCAGTGATCAGGGCAGCAATCAGCCCCAGCATTTT. Its translation: CASSDQGSNQPQHF.

V gene TRBV6-6 combines with J gene TRBJ1-2; D not certain. CDR1 and CDR2 from the germline V gene are MNHNY and SVGAGI (reference sequence). The CDR3 has 14 residues. Trimming removed 7 bases from V and 0 bases from J, with 12 bases in between. CDR3 nucleotide sequence: TGTGCCAGCACCTTACTTGGTCCTAACTATGGCTACACCTTC. Translating gives CASTLLGPNYGYTF.

J is TRBJ2-2 and V is TRBV5-4; D might be TRBD2 (7 bases). Trimming stripped 2 bases from V and 6 bases from J, with 17 bases between. Germline CDR1 SGHNT, CDR2 YYREEE (reference sequence). This CDR3 comprises 16 residues. CDR3 in DNA: TGTGCCAGCAGCTTAGATGGGGGGGCCCTACCCGGGGAGCTGTTTTTT. It specifies CASSLDGGALPGELFF.

This chain uses TRBV2 with TRBJ2-2; D uncertain. Trimming left V 1 base short and J 0 bases short, with 9 bases between. The CDR3 has 16 residues. Germline lookup yields CDR1 SNHLY and CDR2 FYNNEI. CDR3 sequence (DNA): TGTGCCAGCAGTGAAGAGTCGGTGACGAACACCGGGGAGCTGTTTTTT. It encodes CASSEESVTNTGELFF.

This clone was picked up one time. CDR3 loop: CATSDSGGPMGELFF. DNA for the CDR3: TGTGCCACCAGTGATTCAGGGGGCCCCATGGGGGAGCTGTTTTTT. The genes are TRBV24-1 and TRBJ2-2; 8 nucleotides match TRBD1. The germline gives CDR1 KGHDR, CDR2 SFDVKD. The trim removed 2 bases at V and 8 bases at J, leaving 6 bases unmatched. This CDR3 has 15 residues.

On this clone: The junction and the germline gene differ at one end; a read error may be behind it. The chain uses TRBV3-1 (or the pseudogene TRBV3-2) and TRBJ1-1, with 8 bases fitting TRBD1. The germline V gene has CDR1 LGHDT and CDR2 YNNKEL (reference sequence). The CDR3 has 13 residues. CDR3 region: CASSPGQAGEAFF. The CDR3 DNA reads as TGTGCCAGCAGCCCGGGACAGGCTGGAGAAGCTTTTTTT.

The genes are TRBV6-5 and TRBJ2-2, with D uncertain. Germline CDR1 reads MNHEY; CDR2 reads SVGAGI. Trimming took 0 bases from V and 4 from J, leaving 12 bases between them. The CDR3 contains 16 residues. As DNA, the CDR3 is TGTGCCAGCAGTTACTCGTTAGAACCTCGCACCGGGGAGCTGTTTTTT. Amino acids: CASSYSLEPRTGELFF.

The V call is TRBV10-1, the J call TRBJ2-1; possibly TRBD1 for D (6 bases). V shed 3 bases and J shed 7 bases, with 22 bases lying between them. This CDR3 has 17 amino acids. Germline CDR1 and CDR2: WNHNN and SYGVQD (reference sequence). This chain's CDR3 is CASSERGGRGSRNEQFF. The CDR3 region has the DNA TGCGCCAGCAGTGAAAGAGGTGGCAGGGGTTCACGAAATGAGCAGTTCTTC.